This T cell receptor (beta chain) was documented in a study of human T cells and chemical hapten exposure. Study at large: Patients received weekly diphenylcyclopropenone doses to the scalp throughout the approximately 25-week study. A mostly female patient group had alopecia areata, totalis or universalis.

The CDR3 has 15 amino acids. V lost 1 base, J lost 5 bases, and 12 bases lay in between. Germline V gives CDR1 SGHVS, CDR2 FQNEAQ. Study-wide points: Because all patients had alopecia, their immune responses might differ from healthy ones. With regard to DPC sensitization, TCRs above 1 in 1000 frequency did not change.

As for this clonotype: Its antigen is not identified.

Time point reported: patch test 3, about 24 weeks after DPC sensitization. Indicated treatment: therapeutic diphenylcyclopropenone sensitization with weekly scalp DPC. TCRdb reanalysed the RACE reads using MiXCR and keeps one entry per CDR3 protein. This table holds tens of thousands of distinct CDR3 sequences, over 10% found once. V usage is TRBV7-8 and J usage is TRBJ2-1; D is uncertain. This TCR derives from a woman in her 50s with alopecia areata. Some clones in this sample may be carry-over from other donors' samples. Sequences were derived from whole blood, sampled in connection with sensitization to the hapten diphenylcyclopropenone (DPC). The CDR3 is CASSLVGSGHNEQFF. CDR3 sequence (DNA): TGTGCCAGCAGCTTAGTGGGTTCCGGGCACAATGAGCAGTTCTTC. Full variable domain (rest looked up from reference TRBV7-8 and TRBJ2-1): GAGVSQSPRYKVAKRGQDVALRCDPISGHVSLFWYQQALGQGPEFLTYFQNEAQLDKSGLPSDRFFAERPEGSVSTLKIQRTQQEDSAVYLCASSLVGSGHNEQFFGPGTRLTVL.